Below, 19 T cell receptor beta chains from the same sample are listed, as sequenced in a study of technical replicates of blood from a few donors. Clones were sequenced by immunoSEQ multiplex PCR, and TCRdb holds only the in-frame ones, with some missing. This table has roughly 70,000 clones, under 98% appearing once. The sample taken for sequencing was T cells isolated from PBMCs. The receptors were sampled from a human donor in good health.

This sequence joins TRBV6-1 and TRBJ2-3, with D uncertain. Germline CDR1 and CDR2: MNHNS and SASEGT. The CDR3 is 15 residues long. V shed 4 bases and J shed 1 base, with 12 bases lying between them. DNA for the CDR3: TGTGCCAGCAGTGTAGGTGAGGCGGGCACAGATACGCAGTATTTT. This sequence encodes CASSVGEAGTDTQYF.

V gene TRBV21-1 combines with J gene TRBJ1-1; the table's D call, TRBD1, has no DNA check behind it. TRBV21-1 is a pseudogene. The CDR3 has 15 amino acids. The CDR3 protein is CASNTSGQGKAEAFF. Here the CDR3 DNA reads TGTGCCAGCAACACCTCGGGACAGGGGAAAGCTGAAGCTTTCTTT.

The rearrangement uses TRBV7-9 and TRBJ2-5, with 7 bases lining up with TRBD1. The CDR3 has 15 amino acids. The V gene end was trimmed by 5 bases and the J gene end by 2 bases; junction bases not matched to a gene: 8. Germline-derived CDR1 and CDR2 are SEHNR and FQNEAQ (reference sequence). The CDR3 region has the DNA TGTGCCAGCAGCCCCGGGACAGTTGAACAAGAGACCCAGTACTTC. It specifies CASSPGTVEQETQYF.

V and J are TRBV5-1 and TRBJ2-2, with unresolved D. CDR3 size: 14 residues. CDR1 SGHRS and CDR2 YFSETQ come from the germline V gene. Trimming took 2 bases from V and 0 from J, leaving 5 bases between them. As DNA, the CDR3 is TGCGCCAGCAGCTTATCGGCGAACACCGGGGAGCTGTTTTTT. Protein: CASSLSANTGELFF.

In regard to this clone: Relative to the germline gene, one junction end is altered; a read error may explain this. The chain couples TRBV28 to TRBJ2-7, with D possibly being TRBD1 (5 bases). CDR1 is MDHEN and CDR2 is SYDVKM in the germline V gene. This CDR3 spans 13 amino acids. The DNA of the CDR3 is TGTGCCAACAGTTATCCCCCGAGAGGACACCCTGACTTC. It specifies CANSYPPRGHPDF. The entire variable domain, with the rest obtained from reference TRBV28 and TRBJ2-7, is as follows: DVKVTQSSRYLVKRTGEKVFLECVQDMDHENMFWYRQDPGLGLRLIYFSYDVKMKEKGDIPEGYSVSREKKERFSLILESASTNQTSMYLCANSYPPRGHPDFGPGTRLTVT.

This chain joins TRBV25-1 and TRBJ1-5; unclear D gene. Germline CDR1 is MGHDK and CDR2 is SYGVNS. The V end was cut by 2 bases, the J end by 6 bases, with 17 bases between. This CDR3 comprises 16 residues. Written as DNA, the CDR3 is TGTGCCAGCAGTGAACGGAGAGGATATCCTCCTCAGCCCCAGCATTTT. Translation gives CASSERRGYPPQPQHF. The whole variable domain, filled in from reference TRBV25-1 and TRBJ1-5, reads EADIYQTPRYLVIGTGKKITLECSQTMGHDKMYWYQQDPGMELHLIHYSYGVNSTEKGDLSSESTVSRIRTEHFPLTLESARPSHTSQYLCASSERRGYPPQPQHFGDGTRLSIL.

For the CDR3, the DNA is TGTGCCAGCAGCTTAGGTGGACACCTTAGCAATCAGCCCCAGCATTTT. Protein: CASSLGGHLSNQPQHF. The chain carries TRBV7-2 and TRBJ1-5, with D possibly being TRBD1 (5 bases). Germline CDR1 reads SGHTA; CDR2 reads FQGNSA. V was cut by 1 base and J by 0 bases, with 10 bases left in between. The CDR3 length is 16 residues.

The rearrangement uses TRBV27 and TRBJ2-7; no firm D call. Between the trimmed V and J ends, which lost 3 bases and 4 bases, there was a span of 10 bases. The CDR3 runs to 13 residues. CDR1 and CDR2 from the germline V gene are MNHEY and SMNVEV (reference sequence). As DNA, the CDR3 is TGTGCCAGCAGTTTTCTGCTGAGTTACGAGCAGTACTTC. Amino acid sequence: CASSFLLSYEQYF.

The chain has TRBV14 and TRBJ2-7; weak D call: TRBD2 (7 bases). V lost 1 base, J lost 3 bases, and 16 bases lay in between. The V gene's germline CDR1 is SGHDN and CDR2 FVKESK. The CDR3 sequence is 16 residues long. The CDR3 sequence is CASSQVAGAGYYEQYF. CDR3 DNA: TGTGCCAGCAGCCAAGTGGCGGGGGCCGGGTACTACGAGCAGTACTTC.

The rearrangement uses TRBV5-5 and TRBJ2-7; 8 nucleotides agree with TRBD1. V trimming: 6 bases; J trimming: 3 bases; junction bases outside the gene matches: 5. Germline V gives CDR1 SGHKS, CDR2 YYEKEE (reference sequence). The CDR3 contains 13 residues. The DNA for the CDR3 is TGTGCCAGCACGGGACAGGAAATCTACGAGCAGTACTTC. Translated: CASTGQEIYEQYF. Supplemented by reference TRBV5-5 and TRBJ2-7, the full variable domain reads DAGVTQSPTHLIKTRGQQVTLRCSPISGHKSVSWYQQVLGQGPQFIFQYYEKEERGRGNFPDRFSARQFPNYSSELNVNALLLGDSALYLCASTGQEIYEQYFGPGTRLTVT.

V is TRBV19 and J is TRBJ1-1; D not certain. Trimming removed 6 bases at V and 0 bases at J, with 5 bases between. Germline CDR1 and CDR2: LNHDA and SQIVND (reference sequence). The CDR3 length is 12 residues. The CDR3 DNA reads TGTGCCAGTAGGTCAGTGAACACTGAAGCTTTCTTT. It specifies CASRSVNTEAFF.

The chain uses TRBV6-1 and TRBJ1-5; no reliable D call. This CDR3 contains 15 residues. Germline assignment: CDR1 MNHNS and CDR2 SASEGT. The V and J ends lost 4 bases and 2 bases respectively, with 12 bases between them. The CDR3 coding sequence is TGTGCCAGCAGTGCTCCGGTAACGGGCAATCAGCCCCAGCATTTT. Residues: CASSAPVTGNQPQHF.

V and J are TRBV23-1 and TRBJ2-7; the match to TRBD2 covers 8 bases. TRBV23-1 is known as an ORF, though its function is uncertain. The ends lost 3 bases at V and 0 bases at J; junction bases unmatched: 10. CDR3 length: 17 residues. The DNA of the CDR3 is TGCGCCAGCAGTCACAATGAGGGCGGGGGGAGCTCCTACGAGCAGTACTTC. Translation: CASSHNEGGGSSYEQYF.

This clone has only one observation. This chain links TRBV6-1 with TRBJ2-2; possible D gene TRBD1, 5 bases. V gave up 4 bases and J gave up 4 bases, with 13 bases separating them. The CDR3 spans 15 residues. CDR1 is MNHNS and CDR2 is SASEGT in the germline V gene. CDR3 nucleotide sequence: TGTGCCAGCAGTGTCCGACAGTACTCCACCGGGGAGCTGTTTTTT. As protein: CASSVRQYSTGELFF.

The gene calls are TRBV28 and TRBJ2-7, with 7 bases aligning to TRBD1. This CDR3 region has 21 residues. Unmatched junction bases numbered 29, after V lost 6 bases and J lost 3 bases. The V gene's germline CDR1 is MDHEN and CDR2 SYDVKM. The CDR3 nucleotides are TGTGCCAGCAGCCGATGGGGCCGTGTTCGTAGGGGGCAATTGAAGCTCTACGAGCAGTACTTC. Translation gives CASSRWGRVRRGQLKLYEQYF.

Here the CDR3 reads CASSLEERELHNEQFF. In DNA form, the CDR3 reads TGTGCCAGCAGCTTGGAAGAGCGGGAGCTCCACAATGAGCAGTTCTTC. The chain is built from TRBV5-4 and TRBJ2-1, with 8 nucleotides matching TRBD2. This CDR3 contains 16 residues. Trimming at V came to 0 bases and at J to 5 bases, leaving 7 bases not matched to a gene. Germline-derived CDR1 and CDR2 are SGHNT and YYREEE (reference sequence). Looking up the rest from reference TRBV5-4 and TRBJ2-1 gives the full variable domain: ETGVTQSPTHLIKTRGQQVTLRCSSQSGHNTVSWYQQALGQGPQFIFQYYREEENGRGNFPPRFSGLQFPNYSSELNVNALELDDSALYLCASSLEERELHNEQFFGPGTRLTVL.

V is TRBV6-4 and J is TRBJ1-1, with 7 bases identical to TRBD1. Unmatched junction bases numbered 6, after V lost 5 bases and J lost 3 bases. Germline V gives CDR1 MRHNA, CDR2 SNTAGT. The CDR3 has 14 residues. CDR3 region: CASSPRTGDTEAFF. As DNA, the CDR3 is TGTGCCAGCAGTCCACGGACAGGAGACACTGAAGCTTTCTTT.

The chain employs TRBV6-1 and TRBJ2-3; maybe TRBD2 (6 bases). Looked up from germline, CDR1 is MNHNS and CDR2 is SASEGT. The V gene lost 2 bases and the J gene lost 6 bases, with 12 bases spanning the gap. The length of the CDR3 is 14 residues. CDR3 sequence: CASSEISRGDTQYF. As DNA, the CDR3 is TGTGCCAGCAGTGAAATTAGTCGGGGGGATACGCAGTATTTT.

This clone turned up a few times. This sequence joins TRBV6-5 and TRBJ2-1, with 9 bases that match TRBD2. The germline V gene encodes CDR1 MNHEY and CDR2 SVGAGI. CDR3 length: 15 amino acids. V shed 7 bases, J shed 0 bases, and the junction held 4 bases outside the gene matches. The DNA of the CDR3 is TGTGCCAGCAAGAGGACTAGCGACTCCTACAATGAGCAGTTCTTC. As protein: CASKRTSDSYNEQFF.